The 5 T cell receptor beta chains below all came from one sample that was sequenced in a study of control samples from healthy donors and cancer patients. Produced via immunoSEQ multiplex PCR; TCRdb's table is partial and in-frame only. The sample lists approximately 210,000 clones; around 90% were seen once. The sample was blood. The receptors here all came from a man aged 25 to 45 in good health.

This chain links TRBV18 with TRBJ2-1; 8 bases map to TRBD1. Trimming at V came to 4 bases and at J to 6 bases, leaving 23 bases not matched to a gene. The CDR3 is 20 residues long. Germline V gene data show CDR1 as KGHSH and CDR2 as LQKENI. CDR3 DNA: TGTGCCAGCTCACTTTCCGGGACAGGACGATATTACAATGAAAGCAATGAGCAGTTCTTC. This sequence encodes CASSLSGTGRYYNESNEQFF.

The CDR3: CASSPRTGGGNTQYF. In nucleotides, the CDR3 is TGTGCCAGCAGCCCTCGGACAGGGGGAGGGAATACGCAGTATTTT. V and J are TRBV9 and TRBJ2-3, with 10 bases aligning to TRBD1. Germline CDR1 and CDR2: SGDLS and YYNGEE. V was clipped by 4 bases and J by 7 bases; unmatched bases: 9. This CDR3 has 15 amino acids.

This clone was seen a single time. The CDR3 bases are TGTGCCAGTAGTATTCTAGACCGGCGGACTGAAGCTTTCTTT. It codes for CASSILDRRTEAFF. This sequence joins TRBV19 and TRBJ1-1; D gene ambiguous. Trimming left V 3 bases short and J 5 bases short, with 13 bases between. The CDR3 has 14 amino acids. Germline CDR1 is LNHDA and CDR2 is SQIVND (reference sequence).

The rearrangement joins TRBV9 to TRBJ2-1; TRBD1 matches 9 bases. Germline CDR1 and CDR2: SGDLS and YYNGEE. The V gene end was trimmed by 3 bases and the J gene end by 3 bases; junction bases not matched to a gene: 4. This CDR3 region has 15 residues. In DNA form, the CDR3 reads TGTGCCAGCAGCGCCCGGGACAGGGACTACAATGAGCAGTTCTTC. It is translated as CASSARDRDYNEQFF.

There are a few counts of this clone. V and J are TRBV3-1 (or the pseudogene TRBV3-2) and TRBJ2-1, with TRBD2 matching over 7 bases. V gave up 0 bases and J gave up 4 bases; unmatched junction bases: 3. This CDR3 is 15 amino acids long. The germline V gene has CDR1 LGHDT and CDR2 YNNKEL (reference sequence). CDR3 in DNA: TGTGCCAGCAGCCAAGAGCTAGCGGTTTACAATGAGCAGTTCTTC. The encoded protein is CASSQELAVYNEQFF.